This entry describes one T cell receptor (beta chain). Germline is not matched at one junction end, which may reflect a read error. Unsorted whole blood supplied the RNA, and germline DNA was extracted too. This sample was taken from a study of tumor-infiltrating lymphocytes in primary liver carcinoma. Reverse transcription of roughly 0.5 ug total RNA with a constant-region primer produced TCR beta cDNA. Libraries for TCR beta were built through three nested multiplex PCR rounds, which together made up a slightly modified ARM-PCR procedure. The first two PCR rounds, around 10 cycles each, used TRBV1-TRBV30 forward primers and a C-beta reverse primer. TCRdb passed the multiplex PCR reads through MiXCR, listing each CDR3 protein once. The repertoire holds 330,000 or so distinct CDR3 sequences, with almost 65% as singletons. Germline V gene data show CDR1 as SGHAT and CDR2 as FQNNGV. This CDR3 spans 15 amino acids.

The chain combines TRBV11-2 with TRBJ2-5; a weak D match, TRBD1 (6 bases). The clonotype comes from a man in his forties or fifties with primary liver carcinoma and hepatitis B virus infection. The sequenced material came from peripheral blood. CDR3 nucleotide sequence: TGTGCCAGCAGATCCCAGAGGACAGTGCAAGAGACCCAATACTTC. This sequence encodes CASRSQRTVQETQYF.